What follows are 3 T cell receptor beta chains derived from one specimen sequenced in a study of blood T cell repertoires in COVID-19. Data came from immunoSEQ multiplex PCR; TCRdb stores just in-frame clones and leaves some out. The table includes about 95,000 clones, roughly four fifths detected once. The sequencing input was peripheral blood. The source of these receptors is a human donor in a cohort sampled during active COVID-19.

The chain combines TRBV3-1 (or the pseudogene TRBV3-2) with TRBJ2-5; possibly TRBD2 for D (5 bases). Germline CDR1 and CDR2: LGHDT and YNNKEL (reference sequence). The CDR3 has 15 amino acids. The ends were cut back, 1 base at V and 4 bases at J, with 13 bases in the middle. The CDR3 sequence is CASSQGGLAAETQYF. CDR3 bases: TGTGCCAGCAGCCAAGGAGGGCTAGCAGCAGAGACCCAGTACTTC.

The rearrangement links TRBV19 to TRBJ1-6, with D possibly TRBD1 on 5 matching bases. Looked up from germline, CDR1 is LNHDA and CDR2 is SQIVND (reference sequence). V was clipped by 7 bases and J by 0 bases, with 10 bases between them. CDR3 length equals 15 residues. The CDR3 DNA is TGTGCCAGTAAGGGGCTTGACTCCTATAATTCACCCCTCCACTTT. Translated, it gives CASKGLDSYNSPLHF.

The V and J genes are TRBV27 and TRBJ2-3, with a possible D match to TRBD1 (6 bases). CDR3 length: 17 amino acids. Germline values: CDR1 MNHEY, CDR2 SMNVEV (reference sequence). V was clipped by 5 bases and J by 2 bases, with 20 bases between them. CDR3 region: CASSARTVLTITDTQYF. The CDR3 DNA reads TGTGCCAGCAGTGCCCGGACAGTCCTAACTATCACAGATACGCAGTATTTT.